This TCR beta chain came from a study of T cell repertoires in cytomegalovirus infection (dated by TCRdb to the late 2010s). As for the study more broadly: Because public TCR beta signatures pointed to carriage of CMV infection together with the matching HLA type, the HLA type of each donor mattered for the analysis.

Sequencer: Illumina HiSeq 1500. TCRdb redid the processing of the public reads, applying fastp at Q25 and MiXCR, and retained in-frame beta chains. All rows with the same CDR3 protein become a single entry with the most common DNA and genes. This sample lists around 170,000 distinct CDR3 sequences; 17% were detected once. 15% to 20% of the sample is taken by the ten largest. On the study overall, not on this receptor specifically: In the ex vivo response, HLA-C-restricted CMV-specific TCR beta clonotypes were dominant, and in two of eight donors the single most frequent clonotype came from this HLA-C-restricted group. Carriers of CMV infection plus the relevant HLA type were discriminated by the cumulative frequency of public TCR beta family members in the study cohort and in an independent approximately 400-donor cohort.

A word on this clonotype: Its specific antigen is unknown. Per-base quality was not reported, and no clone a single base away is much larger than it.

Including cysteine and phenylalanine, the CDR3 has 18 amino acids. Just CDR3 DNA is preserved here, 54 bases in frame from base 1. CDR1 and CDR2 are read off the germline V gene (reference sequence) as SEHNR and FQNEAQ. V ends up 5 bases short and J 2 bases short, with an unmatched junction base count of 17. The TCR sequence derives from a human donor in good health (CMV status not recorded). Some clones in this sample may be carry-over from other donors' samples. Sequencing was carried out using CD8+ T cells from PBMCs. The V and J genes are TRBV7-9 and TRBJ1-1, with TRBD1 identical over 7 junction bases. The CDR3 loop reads CASSLPQATGKTNTEAFF. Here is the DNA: TGTGCCAGCAGCCTACCGCAGGCGACAGGGAAGACTAACACTGAAGCTTTCTTT.